This T cell receptor (beta chain) was found in a study of radiation and T cells in renal cell carcinoma. CDR1 is LGHNT and CDR2 is FRNRAP in the germline V gene. The CDR3 has 22 amino acids. V gave up 0 bases and J gave up 2 bases; unmatched junction bases: 23. Stated time point: blood 4 weeks post-SBRT, at nephrectomy. Treatment described: 15 Gy SBRT to primary tumor, nephrectomy 4 weeks later. This renal cell carcinoma was of the clear cell type. Study results and caveats: In blood, top tumor clones expanded by 2 weeks, shrinking by 4.

This clone came up a few times. Its antigen is not identified. This table comes from immunoSEQ multiplex PCR, and its TCRdb copy is limited to in-frame clones, with some not included. This table has about 150,000 clones, about 88% appearing once. The TCR sequence derives from a woman between 45 and 60 years old with renal cell carcinoma. Material: blood, obtained from a patient whose treatment included radiotherapy and nephrectomy. The chain couples TRBV12-5 to TRBJ2-3; TRBD2 aligns across 7 bases. CDR3 DNA sequence: TGTGCTAGTGGTTTGGTCAAGGCACGGGGCGGACTAGTCCTTATCGACACAGATACGCAGTATTTT. Translation gives CASGLVKARGGLVLIDTDTQYF.